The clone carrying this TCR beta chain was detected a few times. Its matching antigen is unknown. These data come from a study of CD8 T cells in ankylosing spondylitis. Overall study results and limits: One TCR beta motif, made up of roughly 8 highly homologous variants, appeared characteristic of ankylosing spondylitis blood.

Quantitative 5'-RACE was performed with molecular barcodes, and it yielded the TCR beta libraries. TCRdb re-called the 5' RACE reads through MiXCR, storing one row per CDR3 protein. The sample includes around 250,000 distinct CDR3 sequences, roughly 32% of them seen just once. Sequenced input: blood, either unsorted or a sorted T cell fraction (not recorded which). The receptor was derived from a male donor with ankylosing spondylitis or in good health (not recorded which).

The CDR3 sequence: CSARGGKGETDTQYF. The CDR3 nucleotides read TGCAGTGCTAGGGGGGGTAAGGGGGAAACAGATACGCAGTATTTT. This chain links TRBV20-1 with TRBJ2-3; the D gene could be TRBD1 or TRBD2 (6 bases each). Between the trimmed V and J ends, which lost 3 bases and 3 bases, there was a span of 16 bases. From germline, CDR1 is DFQATT and CDR2 SNEGSKA (reference sequence). The CDR3 is made up of 15 amino acids.